Each of the 20 T cell receptor beta chains below was sequenced from the same sample in a study of blood T cell repertoires in COVID-19. Sequenced by immunoSEQ multiplex PCR; TCRdb stores in-frame clones only, minus some. The sample comprises about 150,000 clones, more than 75% of which are singletons, and around 6% rests with the top ten. Input material: PBMCs or T cells enriched from blood (not recorded which). The receptors were sampled from a woman in her forties or fifties who had recovered from COVID-19.

This chain links TRBV25-1 with TRBJ1-1, with D possibly matching TRBD1 (5 bases). CDR3 size: 16 residues. Trimming pared 1 base from V and 4 bases from J, leaving 16 bases between. Germline CDR1 MGHDK, CDR2 SYGVNS. CDR3 sequence reads: CASSELEGSQGTEAFF. The CDR3 DNA is TGTGCCAGCAGTGAATTGGAAGGCTCTCAGGGCACTGAAGCTTTCTTT.

The chain uses TRBV30 and TRBJ1-1; D is unresolved. The CDR3 is made up of 14 amino acids. V was shortened by 0 bases and J by 5 bases, with 13 bases between the two germline ends. From germline, CDR1 is GTSNPN and CDR2 SVGIG (reference sequence). The CDR3 bases are TGTGCCTGGAGTGTAGGATTGAGAGGGACTGAAGCTTTCTTT. Protein sequence: CAWSVGLRGTEAFF.

The CDR3 loop reads CASSLSGTGDGYTF. Written as DNA, the CDR3 is TGTGCCAGCAGCTTGTCGGGGACAGGGGATGGCTACACCTTC. The chain is built from TRBV5-5 and TRBJ1-2; 10 bases fit TRBD1. The CDR3 covers 14 residues. With V trimmed by 1 base and J by 6 bases, 3 bases remained unmatched. CDR1 and CDR2 from the germline V gene are SGHKS and YYEKEE (reference sequence).

The V gene is TRBV5-1, the J gene TRBJ1-2, with D unclear. The CDR3 runs to 15 residues. The V and J ends lost 0 bases and 4 bases respectively, with 13 bases between them. Germline V lookup: CDR1 SGHRS, CDR2 YFSETQ. For the CDR3, the DNA is TGCGCCAGCAGCTTGGGGGCCCCTCTGTCCTATGGCTACACCTTC. It specifies CASSLGAPLSYGYTF.

The chain joins TRBV27 to TRBJ1-1; 8 bases map to TRBD1. The CDR3 contains 13 residues. V trimming: 7 bases; J trimming: 6 bases; junction bases outside the gene matches: 7. CDR1 and CDR2 (germline): MNHEY, SMNVEV (reference sequence). CDR3 sequence: CASTRQGSAEAFF. The DNA for the CDR3 is TGTGCCAGCACTCGACAGGGGTCAGCTGAAGCTTTCTTT.

The chain uses TRBV2 and TRBJ2-3; tentatively, D is TRBD1 (5 bases). The length of the CDR3 is 13 residues. Germline V gene sequence: CDR1 SNHLY, CDR2 FYNNEI. Trimming removed 8 bases at V and 6 bases at J, with 15 bases between. This CDR3 is CASSRAPRDTQYF. The CDR3 DNA reads as TGTGCCAGCTCCAGGGCCCCAAGGGATACGCAGTATTTT.

CDR3 residues: CASSQFRVKDTQYF. CDR3 DNA: TGTGCCAGCAGCCAGTTCAGGGTTAAAGATACGCAGTATTTT. The chain recombines TRBV14 with TRBJ2-3; D perhaps matches TRBD1 (5 bases). The germline V gene encodes CDR1 SGHDN and CDR2 FVKESK. This CDR3 spans 14 amino acids. V lost 3 bases and J 5 bases, leaving 12 bases between the germline ends.

In its sample, this clone was seen a few times. The chain joins TRBV18 to TRBJ1-5; 9 bases line up with TRBD1. Germline values: CDR1 KGHSH, CDR2 LQKENI. The CDR3 spans 17 residues. V dropped 3 bases and J dropped 6; count of bases not matched to a gene: 12. The CDR3 DNA sequence: TGTGCCAGCTCACCCCGCGCGACAGGGGGAGGTACTCAGCCCCAGCATTTT. Its protein product is CASSPRATGGGTQPQHF.

The chain has TRBV5-8 and TRBJ1-4, with TRBD1 matching 10 bases. After removal of 4 bases from V and 5 bases from J, the junction contained 2 bases not matched to a gene. The CDR3 loop spans 14 amino acids. Germline V gene data show CDR1 as SGHTS and CDR2 as YDEGEE. The CDR3 reads CASSDRGRNEKLFF. Written as DNA, the CDR3 is TGTGCCAGCAGCGACAGGGGGCGGAATGAAAAACTGTTTTTT.

This clone was counted a single time. This chain links TRBV9 with TRBJ2-2, with TRBD2 matching 7 bases. CDR3 size: 15 residues. Losses at the gene ends were 0 bases for V and 4 bases for J; bases not matched to a gene: 3. CDR1 and CDR2 from the germline V gene are SGDLS and YYNGEE. This CDR3 reads CASSVGEGSTGELFF. The CDR3 nucleotides are TGTGCCAGCAGCGTAGGGGAGGGGTCCACCGGGGAGCTGTTTTTT.

The chain has TRBV4-1 and TRBJ1-5; unclear D gene. The CDR3 loop spans 15 amino acids. Germline V CDR1 and CDR2: MGHRA, YSYEKL. V was trimmed by 0 bases and J by 4 bases, leaving 10 bases between them. The CDR3 reads CASSQDQTGNQPQHF. The CDR3 DNA sequence: TGCGCCAGCAGCCAAGATCAAACGGGAAATCAGCCCCAGCATTTT.

A note on this clone: The junction differs from germline at one of its ends, possibly a read error. CDR3 nucleotides: TGTGCCAGCAGTGAAGCGTACAGTGAGCAGTTCTTC. It yields the protein CASSEAYSEQFF. The rearrangement links TRBV6-1 to TRBJ2-1; D remains unclear. CDR3 length equals 12 residues. Germline V gene data show CDR1 as MNHNS and CDR2 as SASEGT.

This clone showed up just a few times. The V call is TRBV7-2, the J call TRBJ1-1, with 7 positions matching TRBD1. Losses at the gene ends were 4 bases for V and 4 bases for J; bases not matched to a gene: 6. Germline values: CDR1 SGHTA, CDR2 FQGNSA. CDR3 size: 14 residues. The CDR3 sequence: CASSSDRVFTEAFF. The DNA for the CDR3 is TGTGCCAGCAGCTCAGACAGGGTTTTCACTGAAGCTTTCTTT.

The chain carries TRBV18 and TRBJ1-2, with 8 bases lining up with TRBD1. V trimming: 2 bases; J trimming: 6 bases; junction bases outside the gene matches: 5. This CDR3 spans 14 amino acids. Germline V gives CDR1 KGHSH, CDR2 LQKENI. CDR3 nucleotides: TGTGCCAGCTCACCAACGACAGGGGACCATGGCTACACCTTC. Translating gives CASSPTTGDHGYTF.

This rearrangement joins TRBV18 to TRBJ2-7, with D uncertain. V was shortened by 5 bases and J by 3 bases, with 14 bases between the two germline ends. Germline assignment: CDR1 KGHSH and CDR2 LQKENI. The CDR3 is made up of 14 amino acids. In DNA, the CDR3 is TGTGCCAGCTCATATCTTCAGTCGAACTACGAGCAGTACTTC. Encoded protein: CASSYLQSNYEQYF.

CDR3 sequence (DNA): TGTGCCAGCAGCTTGGGGCGGGGGTTCGACACTGAAGCTTTCTTT. Protein: CASSLGRGFDTEAFF. The V gene is TRBV5-6, the J gene TRBJ1-1, with D possibly being TRBD1 (5 bases). The V end lost 0 bases, the J end lost 3 bases, and 12 bases lay between the germline ends. Germline assignment: CDR1 SGHDT and CDR2 YYEEEE. CDR3 length: 15 residues.

This rearrangement joins TRBV6-5 to TRBJ1-1; 7 bases agree with TRBD1. With 4 bases clipped from V and 4 bases from J, the junction kept 3 bases outside the gene matches. CDR3 length: 13 residues. Germline CDR1 reads MNHEY; CDR2 reads SVGAGI. The chain's CDR3 is CASSSTGTTEAFF. Written as DNA, the CDR3 is TGTGCCAGCAGTTCGACAGGGACCACTGAAGCTTTCTTT.

V gene TRBV7-9 combines with J gene TRBJ1-6; D unclear. Trimming removed 2 bases from V and 6 bases from J, with 14 bases in between. Looked up from germline, CDR1 is SEHNR and CDR2 is FQNEAQ (reference sequence). CDR3 length equals 16 residues. CDR3 nucleotide sequence: TGTGCCAGCAGCTTATTCCTTGGGAGATTTAATTCACCCCTCCACTTT. It specifies CASSLFLGRFNSPLHF.

The V call is TRBV28, the J call TRBJ2-3, with D possibly matching TRBD2 (7 bases). The germline V gene encodes CDR1 MDHEN and CDR2 SYDVKM. V was cut by 7 bases and J by 5 bases, with 16 bases left in between. The CDR3 is made up of 14 amino acids. The CDR3 DNA is TGTGCCAGCATCGACGGGGGGCCCGGAGATACGCAGTATTTT. Protein sequence: CASIDGGPGDTQYF.

The rearrangement uses TRBV7-9 and TRBJ2-5, with TRBD2 as a possible D gene (5 bases). The germline gives CDR1 SEHNR, CDR2 FQNEAQ (reference sequence). Trimming removed 3 bases at V and 5 bases at J, with 16 bases between. This CDR3 comprises 15 residues. The CDR3 coding sequence is TGTGCCAGCAGCTTGACATACACCCGCGGGGAGACCCAGTACTTC. This encodes CASSLTYTRGETQYF.